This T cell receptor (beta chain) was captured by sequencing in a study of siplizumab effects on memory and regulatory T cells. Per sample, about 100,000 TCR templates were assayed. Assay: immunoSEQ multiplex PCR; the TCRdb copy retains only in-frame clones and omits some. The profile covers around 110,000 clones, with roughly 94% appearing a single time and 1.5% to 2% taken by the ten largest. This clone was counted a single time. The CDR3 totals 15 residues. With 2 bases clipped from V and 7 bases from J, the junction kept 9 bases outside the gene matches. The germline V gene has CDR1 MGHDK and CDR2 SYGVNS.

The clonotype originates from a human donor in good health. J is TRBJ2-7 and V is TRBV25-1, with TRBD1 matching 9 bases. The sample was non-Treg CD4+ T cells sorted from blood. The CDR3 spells CASSEVGQGLREQYF. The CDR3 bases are TGTGCCAGCAGTGAAGTTGGACAGGGGCTTCGGGAGCAGTACTTC.